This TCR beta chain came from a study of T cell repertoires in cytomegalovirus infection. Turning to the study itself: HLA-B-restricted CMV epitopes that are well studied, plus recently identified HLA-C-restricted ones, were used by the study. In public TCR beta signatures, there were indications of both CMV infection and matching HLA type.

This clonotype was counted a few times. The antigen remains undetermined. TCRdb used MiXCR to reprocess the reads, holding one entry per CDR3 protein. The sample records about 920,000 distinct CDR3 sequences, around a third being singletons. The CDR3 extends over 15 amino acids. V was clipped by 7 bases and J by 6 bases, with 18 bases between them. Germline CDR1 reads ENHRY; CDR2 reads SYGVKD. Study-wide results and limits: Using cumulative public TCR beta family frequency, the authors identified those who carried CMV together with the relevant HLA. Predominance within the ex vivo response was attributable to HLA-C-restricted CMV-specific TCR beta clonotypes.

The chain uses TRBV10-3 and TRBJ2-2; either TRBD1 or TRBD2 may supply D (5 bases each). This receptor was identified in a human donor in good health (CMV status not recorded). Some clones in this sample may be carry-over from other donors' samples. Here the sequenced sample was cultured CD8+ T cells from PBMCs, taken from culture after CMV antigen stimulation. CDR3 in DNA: TGTGCCATCAACGATCCCGGGGCTGGACCCGGGGAGCTGTTTTTT. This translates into CAINDPGAGPGELFF.